The following is a T cell receptor beta chain sequence with its context. The data derive from a study of blood T cell repertoires in COVID-19. As for the study in general: Collection of acute and convalescent COVID-19 samples took place in the United States, Italy and Spain. The analysed material was cDNA or gDNA that came from T cells, B-cell-depleted T cells, or PBMCs.

Original data processing: Amplification of reference gene primers provided the estimated nucleated cell counts. Sequencing was performed with immunoSEQ multiplex PCR; in TCRdb, only in-frame clones are kept and a portion is missing. The D gene and trimming were derived from the DNA, and the V and J assignments and clone size from that table. The top ten clones hold 0.63% of a sample with over 150,000 clones, roughly 84% of them seen once. The Seattle patients, enrolled during active infection, were followed longitudinally. Germline lookup yields CDR1 LNHNV and CDR2 YYDKDF (reference sequence). This CDR3 is 17 amino acids long. The V end lost 5 bases, the J end lost 0 bases, and 17 bases lay between the germline ends.

This chain uses TRBV15 with TRBJ1-5; TRBD1 might be the D (6 bases). The TCR originated in a man between 60 and 75 years old with COVID-19, enrolled during active disease. Sequencing used peripheral blood. Here the CDR3 DNA reads TGTGCCACCAGCGCCCTTGGACAGTCGTATAGCAATCAGCCCCAGCATTTT. It yields the protein CATSALGQSYSNQPQHF.